This T cell receptor beta chain was identified in a study of regulatory T cells in long-lasting Graves disease. There are a few counts of this clonotype. Sequencing libraries for TCR beta were prepared with iRepertoire HTBI primers and Arm-PCR of CDR3 regions. TCRdb passed the multiplex PCR reads through MiXCR, listing each CDR3 protein once. Of approximately 690,000 distinct CDR3 sequences listed, 25% to 30% are singletons. This sample's time point: persistent/refractory GD, antithyroid drugs over 5 years with positive TRAb. Making the TCR library involved RNA that had been extracted from PBMCs. In germline, CDR1 is SGDLS, CDR2 YYNGEE. V was pared by 2 bases and J by 7 bases, with 10 bases between. The CDR3 has 14 residues.

The chain links TRBV9 to TRBJ1-6, with D tentatively TRBD1 (6 bases). Source: peripheral blood mononuclear cells (PBMCs), taken when the disease was refractory, from a patient treated with antithyroid drugs. The source is a female donor with Graves disease. CDR3 sequence reads: CASSVGGENSPLHF. The DNA of the CDR3 is TGTGCCAGCAGCGTTGGGGGCGAAAATTCACCCCTCCACTTT.